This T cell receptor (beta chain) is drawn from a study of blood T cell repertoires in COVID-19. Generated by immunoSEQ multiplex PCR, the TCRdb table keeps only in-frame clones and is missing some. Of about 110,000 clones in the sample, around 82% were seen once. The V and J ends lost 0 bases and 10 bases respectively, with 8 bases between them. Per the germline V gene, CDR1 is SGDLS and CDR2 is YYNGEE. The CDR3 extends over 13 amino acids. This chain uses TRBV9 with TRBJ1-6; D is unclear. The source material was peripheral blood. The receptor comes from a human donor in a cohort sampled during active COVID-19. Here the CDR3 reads CASSVVGGSPLHF. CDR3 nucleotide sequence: TGTGCCAGCAGCGTAGTAGGAGGATCACCCCTCCACTTT.